Listed below are T cell receptor beta chains from one sample, sequenced in a study of beta chain features in type 1 diabetes. The protocol was immunoSEQ multiplex PCR, while the TCRdb copy is restricted to in-frame clones and leaves out a portion. The data hold 250,000 to 350,000 clones, with roughly 15% observed a single time. The sequenced sample consisted of naive CD4+ T cells from blood. The receptors were gathered from a young man with type 1 diabetes. CDR3s include the opening cysteine and the closing phenylalanine or tryptophan. D genes are given only for firm matches. Clone size, where shown, is once, few, many, or a class for clones that have expanded.

D,V,size,J,DNA,CDR3
TRBD1,TRBV6-5,.,TRBJ2-7,TGTGCCAGCAGTCCGGGGACAGAAACCTACGAGCAGTACTTC,CASSPGTETYEQYF
.,TRBV6-6,few,TRBJ2-1,TGTGCCAGCAGTTACCTCGGACTCTACAATGAGCAGTTCTTC,CASSYLGLYNEQFF
TRBD1,TRBV18,few,TRBJ1-4,TGTGCCAGCTCGGAACGACAGGGAATTAATGAAAAACTGTTTTTT,CASSERQGINEKLFF
TRBD1,TRBV6-6,.,TRBJ1-2,TGTGCCAGCGGATCCAGGGGGTGGGCCAACTATGGCTACACCTTC,CASGSRGWANYGYTF
.,TRBV29-1,.,TRBJ2-3,TGCAGCGTTGGGGGGACAAGCACAGATACGCAGTATTTT,CSVGGTSTDTQYF
TRBD2,TRBV5-1,.,TRBJ2-7,TGCGCCAGCAGGTATACGACTAGCAATGTAAACGAGCAGTACTTC,CASRYTTSNVNEQYF
.,TRBV11-2,few,TRBJ2-7,TGTGCCAGCAGCTCGGCAGGGTTCGGCGAGCAGTACTTC,CASSSAGFGEQYF
TRBD2,TRBV7-2,.,TRBJ2-7,TGTGCCAGCAGCTTAGCGGGACTAGGCTACGAGCAGTACTTC,CASSLAGLGYEQYF
TRBD1,TRBV5-1,.,TRBJ1-1,TGCGCCAGCAGCATCGGACAGGGAATGGGGGAAGCTTTCTTT,CASSIGQGMGEAFF
.,TRBV7-9,.,TRBJ2-2,TGTGCCAGCAGCCAAAGGGCGGGGGCGCGTCGGACCGGGGAGCTGTTTTTT,CASSQRAGARRTGELFF
TRBD2,TRBV2,.,TRBJ2-3,TGTGCCAGCAATGAGCGGGGCGATACGCAGTATTTT,CASNERGDTQYF
.,TRBV9,few,TRBJ2-5,TGTGCCAGCAGCGTGGCTTCGTACCAAGAGACCCAGTACTTC,CASSVASYQETQYF
.,TRBV29-1,.,TRBJ1-4,TGCAGCGTTGCCCGGGGGGCGGCTAATGAAAAACTGTTTTTT,CSVARGAANEKLFF
TRBD1,TRBV30,few,TRBJ2-3,TGTGCCTGGAGTGGGGACAGGGGGAGCACAGATACGCAGTATTTT,CAWSGDRGSTDTQYF
.,TRBV7-9,few,TRBJ2-1,TGTGCCAGCAGCCCCCCCCGCCCGGACAATGAGCAGTTCTTC,CASSPPRPDNEQFF
.,TRBV5-1,.,TRBJ2-5,TGCGCCAGCAGTGAATCGAGGCCCCAAGAGACCCAGTACTTC,CASSESRPQETQYF
TRBD2,TRBV30,.,TRBJ2-7,TGTGCCTGGACCAACGGACTAGAACCTTACGAGCAGTACTTC,CAWTNGLEPYEQYF
.,TRBV18,.,TRBJ2-1,TGTGCCAGCTCACCACGGGCAGGGGTCAATGAGCAGTTCTTC,CASSPRAGVNEQFF
TRBD1,TRBV2,.,TRBJ1-1,TGTGCCAGCAGCGGCGACAGGGGTCGGACTGAAGCTTTCTTT,CASSGDRGRTEAFF
.,TRBV11-2,.,TRBJ2-1,TGTGCCAGCAGCTCCTCAGGCGTTGGGGGGGAGCAGTTCTTC,CASSSSGVGGEQFF
.,TRBV19,.,TRBJ2-1,TGTGCCAGTAGCACGGGGGGCCGCTCCTACAATGAGCAGTTCTTC,CASSTGGRSYNEQFF
.,TRBV7-9,.,TRBJ2-1,TGTGCCAGCAGCCCCGGGGAGTCTCCCAGACACAATGAGCAGTTCTTC,CASSPGESPRHNEQFF
.,TRBV5-5,few,TRBJ1-2,TGTGCCAGCAGCTTACAGCTAAACTATGGCTACACCTTC,CASSLQLNYGYTF
.,TRBV5-1,.,TRBJ2-2,TGCGCCAGCAGATCCCCAGGGACGAACACCGGGGAGCTGTTTTTT,CASRSPGTNTGELFF
.,TRBV19,.,TRBJ2-1,TGTGCCACCCAGGCAGGGGCTAATGAGCAGTTCTTC,CATQAGANEQFF
.,TRBV30,.,TRBJ2-7,TGTGCCTGGAGTGGAGGAACCTACGAGCAGTACTTC,CAWSGGTYEQYF
.,TRBV14,few,TRBJ1-2,TGTGCCAGCAGCCATTTGGCTGGCTACACCTTC,CASSHLAGYTF
.,TRBV11-3,few,TRBJ2-7,TGTGCCAGCAGCTTAAGCTGGCGGTACGAGCAGTACTTC,CASSLSWRYEQYF
TRBD2,TRBV7-2,few,TRBJ2-7,TGTGCCAGCAGCTTACGGACTAGCGGGAGAAGGAACGAGCAGTACTTC,CASSLRTSGRRNEQYF
.,TRBV6-1,few,TRBJ1-5,TGTGCCAGCAGTGAATTAGCCCTGGTGCTCAATCAGCCCCAGCATTTT,CASSELALVLNQPQHF
.,TRBV9,few,TRBJ1-1,TGTGCCAGCAGCTCCCTAGTCCCAGGGGAAGCTTTCTTT,CASSSLVPGEAFF
.,TRBV29-1,.,TRBJ1-2,TGCAGCGTTGAGGCTCAGGGTTCAGCTGGCTACACCTTC,CSVEAQGSAGYTF
.,TRBV2,few,TRBJ2-5,TGTGCCAGCAGGCCAGACACGCAAGAGACCCAGTACTTC,CASRPDTQETQYF
.,TRBV18,.,TRBJ2-2,TGTGCCAGCTCACCACTTGCAGGGCTGAACACCGGGGAGCTGTTTTTT,CASSPLAGLNTGELFF